This TCR beta chain was sequenced in a study of blood T cell repertoires in COVID-19. V shed 5 bases and J 2 bases; nucleotides not matched to a gene: 4. In germline, CDR1 is KGHSH, CDR2 LQKENI. The CDR3 has 14 residues. The assay was immunoSEQ multiplex PCR, and TCRdb's table has in-frame clones only and misses some. The sample consists of 150,000 to 200,000 clones, 70% to 90% of them appearing once. The chain combines TRBV18 with TRBJ1-1; 8 bases match TRBD1. This TCR was recovered from a woman older than 75 in a cohort sampled during active or convalescent COVID-19. The source material was peripheral blood. CDR3 residues: CASSSDRDNTEAFF. The CDR3 DNA is TGTGCCAGCTCATCGGACAGGGATAACACTGAAGCTTTCTTT.